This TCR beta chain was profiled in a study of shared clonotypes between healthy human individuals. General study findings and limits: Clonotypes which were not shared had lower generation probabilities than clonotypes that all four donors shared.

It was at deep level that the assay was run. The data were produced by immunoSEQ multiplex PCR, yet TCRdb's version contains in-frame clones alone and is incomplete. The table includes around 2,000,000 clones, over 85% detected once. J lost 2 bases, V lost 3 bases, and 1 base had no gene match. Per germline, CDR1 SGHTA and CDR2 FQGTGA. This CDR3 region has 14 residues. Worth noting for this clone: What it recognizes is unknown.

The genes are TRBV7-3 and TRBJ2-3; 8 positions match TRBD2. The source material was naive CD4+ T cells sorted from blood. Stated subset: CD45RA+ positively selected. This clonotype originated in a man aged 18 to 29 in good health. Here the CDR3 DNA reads TGTGCCAGCAGCTTGCGGGGGGCCACAGATACGCAGTATTTT. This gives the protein CASSLRGATDTQYF.